The 3 T cell receptor beta chains below come from one sample, sequenced in a study of human thymus T cells. Here immunoSEQ multiplex PCR was the method, and the copy in TCRdb shows in-frame clones only, minus some. This sample has about 60,000 clones, with over 85% found just once. Sequences were obtained from blood. Receptor source: a boy under two years old with a congenital heart defect but otherwise immunologically healthy.

The J gene is TRBJ2-3, the V gene TRBV12-5; D remains ambiguous. This CDR3 region has 14 residues. Germline CDR1 is LGHNT and CDR2 is FRNRAP. V was cut by 1 base and J by 1 base, with 6 bases left in between. CDR3 amino acids: CASGLGRGTDTQYF. In DNA, the CDR3 is TGTGCTAGTGGTTTGGGTAGAGGCACAGATACGCAGTATTTT. The entire variable domain, with the rest obtained from reference TRBV12-5 and TRBJ2-3, is as follows: DARVTQTPRHKVTEMGQEVTMRCQPILGHNTVFWYRQTMMQGLELLAYFRNRAPLDDSGMPKDRFSAEMPDATLATLKIQPSEPRDSAVYFCASGLGRGTDTQYFGPGTRLTVL.

The chain has TRBV7-8 and TRBJ2-5; D is ambiguous. The CDR3 extends over 11 amino acids. From germline, CDR1 is SGHVS and CDR2 FQNEAQ. The V end lost 7 bases, the J end lost 5 bases, and 8 bases lay between the germline ends. The CDR3 region has the DNA TGTGCCAGCACGGGTCGGGAGACCCAGTACTTC. It translates to CASTGRETQYF. Together with reference TRBV7-8 and TRBJ2-5, the CDR3 gives the full variable domain: GAGVSQSPRYKVAKRGQDVALRCDPISGHVSLFWYQQALGQGPEFLTYFQNEAQLDKSGLPSDRFFAERPEGSVSTLKIQRTQQEDSAVYLCASTGRETQYFGPGTRLLVL.

This CDR3 reads CASITRTWRETANTGELFF. CDR3 nucleotides: TGTGCCAGCATCACCCGGACGTGGCGGGAGACCGCCAACACCGGGGAGCTGTTTTTT. The chain joins TRBV28 to TRBJ2-2; 7 bases map to TRBD2. The V gene end was trimmed by 7 bases and the J gene end by 2 bases; junction bases not matched to a gene: 19. Germline V gene data show CDR1 as MDHEN and CDR2 as SYDVKM. The CDR3 extends over 19 amino acids.